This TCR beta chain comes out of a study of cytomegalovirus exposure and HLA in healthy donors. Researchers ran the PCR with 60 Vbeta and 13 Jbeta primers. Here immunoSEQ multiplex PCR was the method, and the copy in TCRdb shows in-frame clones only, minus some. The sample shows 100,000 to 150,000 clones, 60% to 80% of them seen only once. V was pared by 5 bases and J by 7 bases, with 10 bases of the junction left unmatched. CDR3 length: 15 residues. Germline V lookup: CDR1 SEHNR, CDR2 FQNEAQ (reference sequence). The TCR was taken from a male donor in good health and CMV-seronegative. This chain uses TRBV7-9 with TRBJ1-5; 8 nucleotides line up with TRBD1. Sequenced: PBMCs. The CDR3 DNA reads TGTGCCAGCAGCCCACTGCAGGGGGCGGTCCAGCCCCAGCATTTT. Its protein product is CASSPLQGAVQPQHF.